The 26 T cell receptor beta chains below all came from one sample that was sequenced in a study of CD8+CD57+ T cells in acquired aplastic anemia. The study profiled TCR beta VDJ and CDR3 using genomic DNA as template. Using its own MiXCR run on the reads, TCRdb lists one record per CDR3 protein. Of about 190,000 distinct CDR3 sequences listed, less than 65% are singletons. The material sequenced was sorted CD4+, CD8+, or CD8+CD57+ T cells (not recorded which) from PBMCs. Every receptor here comes from a human donor in good health, serving as a control.

This clonotype was observed a few times. The genes are TRBV5-6 and TRBJ2-3; D is perhaps TRBD1 or TRBD2 (5 bases each). Germline CDR1 SGHDT, CDR2 YYEEEE. The CDR3 has 19 amino acids. Trimming removed 2 bases at V and 0 bases at J, with 22 bases between. CDR3 loop: CASSFGLNWGAGSTDTQYF. The DNA for the CDR3 is TGTGCCAGCAGCTTTGGCCTTAACTGGGGCGCGGGTAGCACAGATACGCAGTATTTT.

This clonotype was detected only a few times. The chain is built from TRBV6-5 and TRBJ1-2; TRBD1 is a possible D gene (5 bases). V lost 2 bases and J lost 6, with 22 bases in between. From germline, CDR1 is MNHEY and CDR2 SVGAGI. The CDR3 consists of 17 residues. CDR3 loop: CASSYRFTPGRGDGYTF. The CDR3, as DNA: TGTGCCAGCAGTTACCGGTTCACCCCGGGACGGGGAGATGGCTACACCTTC.

The V and J genes are TRBV2 and TRBJ1-1, with unresolved D. V lost 8 bases and J lost 3, with 7 bases in between. The CDR3 has 11 amino acids. The germline gives CDR1 SNHLY, CDR2 FYNNEI. The CDR3 DNA reads as TGTGCCAGCTACCGTCACACTGAAGCTTTCTTT. Translating it yields CASYRHTEAFF.

J is TRBJ1-1 and V is TRBV2, with 8 bases fitting TRBD1. Losses at the gene ends were 2 bases for V and 1 base for J; bases not matched to a gene: 6. CDR3 length: 16 amino acids. The germline V gene has CDR1 SNHLY and CDR2 FYNNEI. The CDR3: CASSESAGTGNTEAFF. The CDR3 DNA is TGTGCCAGCAGTGAATCGGCCGGGACAGGGAACACTGAAGCTTTCTTT.

This clonotype showed up just once. CDR3 nucleotides: TGCAGCGTTGAACCCGGGACAGGGTTTGGCTACACCTTC. It yields the protein CSVEPGTGFGYTF. The V and J genes are TRBV29-1 and TRBJ1-2, with 9 bases matching TRBD1. V dropped 2 bases and J dropped 7; count of bases not matched to a gene: 5. This CDR3 is built from 13 residues. The germline V gene encodes CDR1 SQVTM and CDR2 ANQGSEA. Full variable domain (missing parts from reference TRBV29-1 and TRBJ1-2): SAVISQKPSRDICQRGTSLTIQCQVDSQVTMMFWYRQQPGQSLTLIATANQGSEATYESGFVIDKFPISRPNLTFSTLTVSNMSPEDSSIYLCSVEPGTGFGYTFGSGTRLTVV.

As concerns this clonotype: The CDR3 end shows no conserved phenylalanine or tryptophan, and so a read error is likely. The V call is TRBV18, the J call TRBJ1-1; 9 bases line up with TRBD1. Germline-derived CDR1 and CDR2 are KGHSH and LQKENI. Trimming cost V 1 base and J 8 bases; bases outside gene matches: 8. CDR3 length: 15 amino acids. The CDR3 DNA sequence: TGTGCCAGCTCACCACGGGAGGCGGGACAGGGAGAAGCTTTCCTT. It codes for CASSPREAGQGEAFL.

With regard to this clonotype: The junction differs from germline at one of its ends, possibly a read error. The chain carries TRBV7-3 and TRBJ2-3; maybe TRBD2 (10 bases). CDR3 length: 17 residues. Per the germline V gene, CDR1 is SGHTA and CDR2 is FQGTGA. CDR3 nucleotides: TGTGCCAACAGCCCTTCCGGGACAGGGACTAGCGCAGATACGCAGTATTTT. Translated, it gives CANSPSGTGTSADTQYF.

This clonotype was counted only a few times. The chain combines TRBV24-1 with TRBJ1-4; a possible D gene is TRBD1 (5 bases). The CDR3 spans 14 residues. The V gene lost 3 bases and the J gene lost 8 bases, with 12 bases spanning the gap. Germline assignment: CDR1 KGHDR and CDR2 SFDVKD. CDR3 sequence (DNA): TGTGCCACCAGTGATCCCCGGGACTCCGAAAAACTGTTTTTT. Translation: CATSDPRDSEKLFF.

CDR3 sequence: CASSWGTGQPQHF. For the CDR3, the DNA is TGTGCCAGCAGCTGGGGCACGGGTCAGCCCCAGCATTTT. The V call is TRBV7-6, the J call TRBJ1-5, with D possibly being TRBD1 (5 bases). V shed 4 bases and J shed 6 bases, with 10 bases lying between them. The CDR3 contains 13 residues. The germline CDR1 and CDR2 sequences are SGHVS and FNYEAQ.

This clonotype was seen at least ten times. The V and J genes are TRBV28 and TRBJ1-6, with D tentatively TRBD1 (6 bases). The CDR3 length is 16 residues. V gave up 5 bases and J gave up 4 bases, with 15 bases separating them. From germline, CDR1 is MDHEN and CDR2 SYDVKM. The CDR3 bases are TGTGCCAGCAGTGCTCGGACAGTCTTTTATAATTCACCCCTCCACTTT. It translates to CASSARTVFYNSPLHF.

This clonotype was recorded many times. The J gene is TRBJ1-5, the V gene TRBV19; 9 bases fit TRBD1. The CDR3 length is 15 residues. J was trimmed by 4 bases and V by 4 bases; bases with no gene match: 5. The germline CDR1 and CDR2 sequences are LNHDA and SQIVND (reference sequence). The chain's CDR3 is CASSRDRGGNQPQHF. The CDR3 bases are TGTGCCAGTAGTAGAGACAGGGGGGGGAATCAGCCCCAGCATTTT.

V and J are TRBV20-1 and TRBJ1-2, with TRBD1 matching over 7 bases. The CDR3 runs to 16 residues. Germline CDR1 and CDR2: DFQATT and SNEGSKA (reference sequence). V lost 3 bases to trimming and J lost 6 bases; unmatched junction nucleotides: 16. CDR3: CSASITGQSPRDGYTF. Here the CDR3 DNA reads TGCAGTGCTAGCATTACGGGACAGTCCCCTCGGGATGGCTACACCTTC.

At least ten counts were recorded for this clonotype. The gene calls are TRBV19 and TRBJ1-2; TRBD1 matches 7 bases. CDR1 is LNHDA and CDR2 is SQIVND in the germline V gene (reference sequence). The CDR3 extends over 14 amino acids. V dropped 5 bases and J dropped 10; count of bases not matched to a gene: 13. For the CDR3, the DNA is TGTGCCAGTAGTCCTTACAGGGGTAGTGGGGCCTACACCTTC. Its translation: CASSPYRGSGAYTF.

This clonotype has more than one count but fewer than ten. V and J are TRBV7-9 and TRBJ2-5, with D unclear. CDR3 size: 14 residues. Trimming took 10 bases from V and 7 from J, leaving 22 bases between them. From germline, CDR1 is SEHNR and CDR2 FQNEAQ (reference sequence). In nucleotides, the CDR3 is TGTGCCATCGAGACCTCGGGTGGGCTTGGGACCCAGTACTTC. Its protein is CAIETSGGLGTQYF.

The V call is TRBV29-1, the J call TRBJ1-2; tentative D call: TRBD1 (5 bases). V lost 5 bases and J 0 bases, leaving 16 bases between the germline ends. The germline CDR1 and CDR2 sequences are SQVTM and ANQGSEA. The CDR3 extends over 15 amino acids. The DNA for the CDR3 is TGCAGCGTTCCCCAGGGACTGATCTCTAACTATGGCTACACCTTC. Encoded protein: CSVPQGLISNYGYTF.

This clonotype has at least ten counts. The chain links TRBV5-1 to TRBJ2-5; 11 nucleotides align to TRBD2. The V segment lost 4 bases and the J segment 5 bases; nucleotides outside the gene matches: 4. Per the germline V gene, CDR1 is SGHRS and CDR2 is YFSETQ. CDR3 length: 14 amino acids. The CDR3 is CASSTLAGGETQYF. The CDR3 region has the DNA TGCGCCAGCAGCACCTTAGCGGGGGGGGAGACCCAGTACTTC.

V and J are TRBV20-1 and TRBJ1-5; tentatively, D is TRBD1 (5 bases). The germline CDR1 and CDR2 sequences are DFQATT and SNEGSKA (reference sequence). Trimming stripped 5 bases from V and 3 bases from J, with 11 bases between. The CDR3 spans 13 residues. In DNA form, the CDR3 reads TGCAGTGCTCTCGACAGCCACAATCAGCCCCAGCATTTT. As protein: CSALDSHNQPQHF.

V and J are TRBV2 and TRBJ2-5; D may be TRBD2 (6 bases). The CDR3 runs to 16 residues. V lost 7 bases and J lost 1, with 19 bases in between. Germline CDR1 SNHLY, CDR2 FYNNEI. CDR3 sequence reads: CASTVRTRDFQETQYF. In DNA, the CDR3 is TGTGCCAGCACCGTCAGGACTCGGGACTTCCAAGAGACCCAGTACTTC.

V usage is TRBV12-3 or TRBV12-4 and J usage is TRBJ2-2; D might be TRBD1 (6 bases). Trimming removed 7 bases from V and 5 bases from J, with 17 bases in between. The CDR3 has 15 residues. The CDR3 is CASTLGAGVTGELFF. CDR3 DNA sequence: TGTGCCAGCACCTTAGGGGCAGGGGTAACCGGGGAGCTGTTTTTT.

This clonotype was found many times. The chain is built from TRBV4-2 and TRBJ1-3; D unresolved. This CDR3 spans 15 amino acids. Germline lookup yields CDR1 LGHNA and CDR2 YNFKEQ. V was shortened by 7 bases and J by 4 bases, with 17 bases between the two germline ends. The DNA of the CDR3 is TGTGCCAGCACCCGCACGAGGACCGAAGGAAACACCATATATTTT. Protein product: CASTRTRTEGNTIYF.

This clonotype was observed a single time. The rearrangement uses TRBV12-3 or TRBV12-4 and TRBJ1-1; unclear D gene. The CDR3 sequence is 12 residues long. Trimming left V 5 bases short and J 1 base short, with 5 bases between. The CDR3 nucleotides read TGTGCCAGCAGTCCATGGAACACTGAAGCTTTCTTT. This encodes CASSPWNTEAFF.

This clonotype was found many times. This sequence joins TRBV28 and TRBJ2-7, with 8 nucleotides matching TRBD1. Germline CDR1 MDHEN, CDR2 SYDVKM. The ends lost 0 bases at V and 6 bases at J; junction bases unmatched: 4. The CDR3 is 14 residues long. The CDR3 DNA is TGTGCCAGCAGTTTATGGACTACAGGGGGCGAGCAGTACTTC. Translating it yields CASSLWTTGGEQYF.

The chain is built from TRBV7-3 and TRBJ2-5; 10 bases fit TRBD1. J gave up 0 bases and V 4 bases, and 5 bases lay outside the gene matches. Germline loops: CDR1 SGHTA, CDR2 FQGTGA. CDR3 length: 16 residues. CDR3 nucleotides: TGTGCCAGCAGCTCCGGGACAGGGGCTCACCAAGAGACCCAGTACTTC. Amino acids: CASSSGTGAHQETQYF.

This clonotype was recorded only once. The chain combines TRBV4-1 with TRBJ1-2; D remains ambiguous. Per germline, CDR1 MGHRA and CDR2 YSYEKL. The V end lost 3 bases, the J end lost 7 bases, and 12 bases lay between the germline ends. This CDR3 has 13 residues. The CDR3 sequence: CASSHLPPSGYTF. DNA of the CDR3: TGCGCCAGCAGCCATCTTCCCCCCTCTGGCTACACCTTC.

Remarks on this clonotype: This could be a read error, since a much larger clone is one nucleotide away. The genes are TRBV5-1 and TRBJ2-1; D is unresolved. CDR1 SGHRS and CDR2 YFSETQ come from the germline V gene. This CDR3 is built from 13 residues. Trimming stripped 0 bases from V and 4 bases from J, with 5 bases between. DNA of the CDR3: TGCGCCAGCAGCTTGGGAAAATACAATGAGCAGTTCTTC. Its protein product is CASSLGKYNEQFF.

The CDR3 spells CASSSYRGTMSGHGWLEQYF. The DNA for the CDR3 is TGTGCCAGCAGTTCGTACCGGGGGACAATGTCGGGACATGGGTGGCTGGAGCAGTACTTC. The chain has TRBV7-6 and TRBJ2-7; the D call may be TRBD1 or TRBD2 (6 bases each). Germline V gene data show CDR1 as SGHVS and CDR2 as FNYEAQ. The CDR3 is made up of 20 amino acids. Deletions cut 6 bases from V and 7 bases from J, with 37 bases between. Drawing the rest from reference TRBV7-6 and TRBJ2-7, the complete variable domain is GAGVSQSPRYKVTKRGQDVALRCDPISGHVSLYWYRQALGQGPEFLTYFNYEAQQDKSGLPNDRFSAERPEGSISTLTIQRTEQRDSAMYRCASSSYRGTMSGHGWLEQYFGPGTRLTVT.